A single sample gave rise to the 29 T cell receptor beta chains below, sequenced in a study of graft-versus-host responses after intestinal transplantation. These TCRs' antigens remain unknown. Assay used: immunoSEQ multiplex PCR; TCRdb lists only in-frame clones, some missing. The sample includes some 90,000 clones, around 83% of them seen just once. The material sequenced was unstimulated CD4+ T cells sorted from spleen or lymph node cells, taken before intestinal transplant. The receptors were sampled from a human donor who received an intestinal transplant.

The V call is TRBV7-3, the J call TRBJ1-1; tentative D call: TRBD1 (5 bases). The length of the CDR3 is 13 residues. The germline V and J ends were trimmed by 5 bases and 1 base, with 8 bases remaining between them. Germline V gene sequence: CDR1 SGHTA, CDR2 FQGTGA. CDR3 sequence (DNA): TGTGCCAGCAGCGCCGACAGGAACACTGAAGCTTTCTTT. It is translated as CASSADRNTEAFF.

This rearrangement joins TRBV30 to TRBJ1-6, with TRBD1 matching 7 bases. Unmatched junction bases numbered 9, after V lost 0 bases and J lost 10 bases. CDR3 length: 15 residues. The germline gives CDR1 GTSNPN, CDR2 SVGIG (reference sequence). Written as DNA, the CDR3 is TGTGCCTGGAGTGTACAGGCAGGGGGAAAATCACCCCTCCACTTT. Residues: CAWSVQAGGKSPLHF. The variable domain in full, completed from reference TRBV30 and TRBJ1-6, reads SQTIHQWPATLVQPVGSPLSLECTVEGTSNPNLYWYRQAAGRGLQLLFYSVGIGQISSEVPQNLSASRPQDRQFILSSKKLLLSDSGFYLCAWSVQAGGKSPLHFGNGTRLTVT.

The chain recombines TRBV18 with TRBJ2-7; D is ambiguous. Trimming took off 3 bases at V and 3 bases at J, with 12 bases between the two ends. In germline, CDR1 is KGHSH, CDR2 LQKENI. The CDR3 consists of 14 residues. This CDR3 is CASSPSVPNYEQYF. CDR3 nucleotides: TGTGCCAGCTCACCGTCGGTCCCAAACTACGAGCAGTACTTC.

The count of this clone is one. This chain links TRBV28 with TRBJ2-7; 8 positions agree with TRBD1. The V gene's germline CDR1 is MDHEN and CDR2 SYDVKM. Losses at the gene ends were 4 bases for V and 6 bases for J; bases not matched to a gene: 8. The CDR3 runs to 14 residues. Written as DNA, the CDR3 is TGTGCCAGCAGTTCCTCCCCACAGGGGGGCGAGCAGTACTTC. Amino acid sequence: CASSSSPQGGEQYF.

This chain links TRBV4-1 with TRBJ1-5, with TRBD1 identical over 9 bases. Per germline, CDR1 MGHRA and CDR2 YSYEKL. There are 16 residues in the CDR3. V lost 1 base to trimming and J lost 5 bases; unmatched junction nucleotides: 6. The CDR3 is CASSQADRGAYQPQHF. The CDR3 bases are TGCGCCAGCAGCCAAGCGGACAGGGGCGCCTATCAGCCCCAGCATTTT.

The chain links TRBV28 to TRBJ2-7; 9 bases are a match to TRBD1. This CDR3 region has 15 residues. The germline gives CDR1 MDHEN, CDR2 SYDVKM. The junction had 10 bases not matched to a gene; V was cut back by 2 bases and J by 8 bases. The CDR3 region is CASSLIGQGREKQYF. CDR3 nucleotide sequence: TGTGCCAGCAGTTTAATAGGACAGGGGAGGGAGAAGCAGTACTTC.

The chain links TRBV19 to TRBJ1-5; no clear D. This CDR3 comprises 12 residues. V gave up 6 bases and J gave up 4 bases, with 7 bases separating them. CDR1 and CDR2 (germline): LNHDA, SQIVND (reference sequence). The CDR3 coding sequence is TGTGCCAGTAGAGGAGAAAATCAGCCCCAGCATTTT. This sequence encodes CASRGENQPQHF.

The chain combines TRBV30 with TRBJ2-2; TRBD1 is a possible D gene (6 bases). CDR3 length equals 13 residues. Germline V CDR1 and CDR2: GTSNPN, SVGIG (reference sequence). Between the trimmed V and J ends, which lost 0 bases and 7 bases, there was a span of 9 bases. CDR3 sequence: CAWSVQGIGELFF. The CDR3 coding sequence is TGTGCCTGGAGTGTACAGGGTATCGGGGAGCTGTTTTTT.

The chain has TRBV5-4 and TRBJ2-2; D is unclear. The CDR3 is 15 amino acids. Germline V gene sequence: CDR1 SGHNT, CDR2 YYREEE (reference sequence). The V end was cut by 0 bases, the J end by 8 bases, with 14 bases between. In nucleotides, the CDR3 is TGTGCCAGCAGCTTGGTTGACGAGCGTAGGGGGGAGCTGTTTTTT. It specifies CASSLVDERRGELFF.

V usage is TRBV6-6 and J usage is TRBJ2-7, with 7 bases lining up with TRBD2. CDR1 and CDR2 (germline): MNHNY, SVGAGI (reference sequence). CDR3 length: 15 residues. Germline trimming cut 4 bases from V and 6 bases from J; bases unmatched to any gene: 12. The CDR3 sequence: CASSSSWGGVGEQYF. CDR3 nucleotide sequence: TGTGCCAGCAGTTCCTCCTGGGGAGGGGTGGGCGAGCAGTACTTC.

The chain employs TRBV11-2 and TRBJ1-4; TRBD1 matches at 8 bases. With 0 bases clipped from V and 6 bases from J, the junction kept 3 bases outside the gene matches. The CDR3 has 15 amino acids. Germline assignment: CDR1 SGHAT and CDR2 FQNNGV. CDR3 loop: CASSLEAGGDEKLFF. For the CDR3, the DNA is TGTGCCAGCAGCTTAGAGGCAGGGGGCGATGAAAAACTGTTTTTT.

This rearrangement joins TRBV5-1 to TRBJ1-6, with 7 bases lining up with TRBD1. This CDR3 has 16 residues. V lost 4 bases to trimming and J lost 4 bases; unmatched junction nucleotides: 8. Germline assignment: CDR1 SGHRS and CDR2 YFSETQ. The CDR3 DNA reads as TGCGCCAGCAGCGGCGGGACAGCTCTTTATAATTCACCCCTCCACTTT. Translation: CASSGGTALYNSPLHF.

This clone was observed a few times. The genes are TRBV2 and TRBJ1-4; TRBD1 agrees at 8 bases. With V trimmed by 6 bases and J by 8 bases, 5 bases remained unmatched. CDR3 size: 13 residues. Germline V lookup: CDR1 SNHLY, CDR2 FYNNEI. CDR3 in DNA: TGTGCCAGCAGGGACAGGGAAGGGGAAAAACTGTTTTTT. It specifies CASRDREGEKLFF.

The chain uses TRBV28 and TRBJ2-7, with TRBD1 as a possible D gene (5 bases). Germline V gene data show CDR1 as MDHEN and CDR2 as SYDVKM. V was trimmed by 6 bases and J by 4 bases, leaving 19 bases between them. The CDR3 totals 15 residues. The CDR3 sequence: CASSRLGSGQYEQYF. The CDR3 nucleotides read TGTGCCAGCAGCCGGCTGGGATCAGGGCAGTACGAGCAGTACTTC.

The table lists this clone with a few counts. The chain couples TRBV5-1 to TRBJ2-2; D gene uncertain. V lost 3 bases and J 2 bases, leaving 8 bases between the germline ends. The CDR3 totals 14 residues. Germline lookup yields CDR1 SGHRS and CDR2 YFSETQ. The CDR3 DNA reads as TGCGCCAGCAGCTCCGACTCTAACACCGGGGAGCTGTTTTTT. The encoded protein is CASSSDSNTGELFF.

The V gene is TRBV18, the J gene TRBJ2-7; the D is unclear. Between the trimmed V and J ends, which lost 1 base and 1 base, there was a span of 8 bases. CDR1 and CDR2 from the germline V gene are KGHSH and LQKENI. This CDR3 has 14 residues. The CDR3 reads CASSPLADSYEQYF. The CDR3 DNA follows: TGTGCCAGCTCACCACTGGCAGATTCCTACGAGCAGTACTTC.

The V call is TRBV2, the J call TRBJ1-5, with a possible D match to TRBD1 (6 bases). With 2 bases removed from V and 4 bases from J, the gap between germline ends came to 15 bases. CDR1 and CDR2 from the germline V gene are SNHLY and FYNNEI. CDR3 length equals 16 residues. The chain's CDR3 is CASSESRQGSNQPQHF. CDR3 sequence (DNA): TGTGCCAGCAGTGAATCCCGGCAGGGGTCAAATCAGCCCCAGCATTTT.

The V gene is TRBV7-2, the J gene TRBJ2-1, with 9 bases matching TRBD1. V was clipped by 5 bases and J by 1 base; unmatched bases: 3. Germline loops: CDR1 SGHTA, CDR2 FQGNSA. The CDR3 totals 15 residues. The CDR3 sequence is CASSLGTGSYNEQFF. The CDR3 DNA follows: TGTGCCAGCAGCCTCGGGACAGGGTCCTACAATGAGCAGTTCTTC.

The chain couples TRBV28 to TRBJ1-5; D is unresolved. This CDR3 comprises 14 residues. Germline V CDR1 and CDR2: MDHEN, SYDVKM. V gave up 6 bases and J gave up 6 bases, with 15 bases separating them. CDR3 coding DNA: TGTGCCAGCAGCCATATGCGGGGATCTCAGCCCCAGCATTTT. Amino acid sequence: CASSHMRGSQPQHF.

The chain links TRBV18 to TRBJ2-7; D gene unclear. The germline V gene encodes CDR1 KGHSH and CDR2 LQKENI. Trimming stripped 2 bases from V and 3 bases from J, with 11 bases between. This CDR3 is 14 amino acids long. The CDR3 protein is CASSPGSSGYEQYF. The CDR3 DNA reads as TGTGCCAGCTCACCAGGTTCCTCCGGCTACGAGCAGTACTTC.

CDR3 amino acids: CASSPLDTAYEQYF. CDR3 DNA sequence: TGTGCCAGCTCACCGCTGGACACAGCCTACGAGCAGTACTTC. The V gene is TRBV18, the J gene TRBJ2-7; possibly TRBD1 for D (5 bases). Germline V gene data show CDR1 as KGHSH and CDR2 as LQKENI. Trimming removed 3 bases from V and 2 bases from J, with 11 bases in between. There are 14 residues in the CDR3.

CDR3 protein: CASSTQGTTYEQYF. The CDR3 DNA is TGTGCCAGCAGTACCCAGGGGACCACCTACGAGCAGTACTTC. The chain joins TRBV28 to TRBJ2-7; D is possibly TRBD1 (6 bases). From germline, CDR1 is MDHEN and CDR2 SYDVKM. The CDR3 runs to 14 residues. V shed 5 bases and J shed 2 bases, with 13 bases lying between them.

The chain joins TRBV10-3 to TRBJ1-5; perhaps TRBD1 as D (5 bases). The CDR3 is 15 residues long. V was cut by 0 bases and J by 6 bases, with 12 bases left in between. Germline V gene data show CDR1 as ENHRY and CDR2 as SYGVKD. The CDR3 bases are TGTGCCATCAGTGAGTCGTCGGGGGGGGGTCAGCCCCAGCATTTT. This gives the protein CAISESSGGGQPQHF.

In its sample, this clone was seen a few times. The genes are TRBV5-6 and TRBJ1-2; the D gene is possibly TRBD1 (5 bases). Germline CDR1 is SGHDT and CDR2 is YYEEEE. Trimming took off 4 bases at V and 13 bases at J, with 20 bases between the two ends. This CDR3 region has 13 residues. The CDR3 spells CASSPFQFQGGTF. DNA of the CDR3: TGTGCCAGCAGCCCATTTCAATTTCAGGGAGGCACCTTC.

V gene TRBV28 combines with J gene TRBJ2-7; D uncertain. V was trimmed by 2 bases and J by 3 bases, leaving 8 bases between them. Germline V gives CDR1 MDHEN, CDR2 SYDVKM. The CDR3 extends over 13 amino acids. The CDR3 sequence is CASSLKSFYEQYF. In nucleotides, the CDR3 is TGTGCCAGCAGTTTAAAGAGTTTCTACGAGCAGTACTTC.

This chain uses TRBV5-4 with TRBJ2-1; 8 bases align to TRBD2. This CDR3 comprises 17 residues. The V segment lost 4 bases and the J segment 7 bases; nucleotides outside the gene matches: 16. The germline CDR1 and CDR2 sequences are SGHNT and YYREEE (reference sequence). CDR3 DNA: TGTGCCAGCAGCCCGGGAGGGGGGAGCGGGAGTGCGAATGAGCAGTTCTTC. This codes for CASSPGGGSGSANEQFF.

The chain is built from TRBV2 and TRBJ2-1; D gene ambiguous. CDR3 length: 12 residues. Trimming left V 7 bases short and J 9 bases short, with 13 bases between. Germline values: CDR1 SNHLY, CDR2 FYNNEI. CDR3 DNA sequence: TGTGCCAGCACCTACGGTAGTACTGAGCAGTTCTTC. Protein sequence: CASTYGSTEQFF. The full variable domain, in which reference TRBV2 and TRBJ2-1 provide the parts outside the CDR3, is EPEVTQTPSHQVTQMGQEVILRCVPISNHLYFYWYRQILGQKVEFLVSFYNNEISEKSEIFDDQFSVERPDGSNFTLKIRSTKLEDSAMYFCASTYGSTEQFFGPGTRLTVL.

The J gene is TRBJ2-4, the V gene TRBV5-6; the D gene is possibly TRBD1 (6 bases). Germline V gene lookup returns CDR1 SGHDT and CDR2 YYEEEE. This CDR3 spans 15 amino acids. The V end was cut by 1 base, the J end by 0 bases, with 8 bases between. CDR3 amino acids: CASSLTGLAKNIQYF. Written as DNA, the CDR3 is TGTGCCAGCAGCTTGACAGGGTTAGCCAAAAACATTCAGTACTTC.

By share of the sample, this clone is medium-sized. Written as DNA, the CDR3 is TGTGCCAGCCGGGACTACCTTAGCGAGCAGTACTTC. Its protein product is CASRDYLSEQYF. The chain is built from TRBV2 and TRBJ2-7; 7 positions match TRBD2. This CDR3 comprises 12 residues. Germline CDR1 and CDR2: SNHLY and FYNNEI. V trimming: 8 bases; J trimming: 6 bases; junction bases outside the gene matches: 7.